This T cell receptor beta chain was sequenced for a study of T-cell memory formation after mild COVID-19. Background on the study: For the most part, TCR clusters were specific to one donor.

From the 5' RACE reads, TCRdb called clonotypes with MiXCR, one entry per CDR3 protein. The sample contains 350,000 to 450,000 distinct CDR3 sequences, about 24% of which appear only once. Study observations and caveats: Some responding clones appeared in pre-infection memory, suggesting cross-reactive memory joined. For second-wave clones that peaked at day 37, SARS-CoV-2 specificity went unverified.

Comments on this clonotype: The antigen remains undetermined.

The germline V and J ends were trimmed by 4 bases and 2 bases, with 10 bases remaining between them. In germline, CDR1 is LNHDA, CDR2 SQIVND (reference sequence). CDR3 length: 14 residues. This chain connects TRBV19 to TRBJ2-3; D is unclear. Sample: PBMCs or a T cell subset sorted from them (not recorded which). The sequence was obtained from an adult woman who had mild COVID-19 (a few samples of this study predate the infection). Cell type and time point are not known. CDR3 sequence: CASSKATFTDTQYF. Written as DNA, the CDR3 is TGTGCCAGTAGTAAGGCGACCTTCACAGATACGCAGTATTTT. The variable domain in full, with the rest retrieved from reference TRBV19 and TRBJ2-3, is DGGITQSPKYLFRKEGQNVTLSCEQNLNHDAMYWYRQDPGQGLRLIYYSQIVNDFQKGDIAEGYSVSREKKESFPLTVTSAQKNPTAFYLCASSKATFTDTQYFGPGTRLTVL.